The 5 T cell receptor beta chains presented below share a single source sample, sequenced in a study of graft-versus-host responses after intestinal transplantation. Responders (about 200,000, CFSE-labeled) were co-plated with about 200,000 irradiated, violet-dye-labeled stimulators. Method: immunoSEQ multiplex PCR; TCRdb's copy keeps in-frame clones and lacks some. Of several thousand clones in the sample, around a third were seen once. The sequencing used alloreactive CD8+ T cells from a mixed lymphocyte reaction culture, collected before transplantation. Noted subset: CFSE-low proliferating T cells sorted from roughly six-day pre-transplant mixed lymphocyte reaction (GvH or HvG direction). The receptors originated from a human patient who was an organ donor for intestinal transplantation.

This chain links TRBV18 with TRBJ1-5; TRBD1 aligns across 11 bases. CDR1 is KGHSH, CDR2 LQKENI, per germline. The CDR3 is made up of 15 amino acids. Trimming removed 4 bases from V and 6 bases from J; junction bases left unmatched: 5. The CDR3: CASSRGTGGSQPQHF. The CDR3 DNA sequence: TGTGCCAGCTCACGGGGGACAGGGGGGAGTCAGCCCCAGCATTTT.

In its sample, this clone ranks as medium-sized (0.01 to 0.1%). The chain links TRBV6-4 to TRBJ2-2, with TRBD2 identical over 8 bases. The junction had 5 bases not matched to a gene; V was cut back by 8 bases and J by 3 bases. This CDR3 has 14 amino acids. CDR1 and CDR2 from the germline V gene are MRHNA and SNTAGT. The CDR3 sequence: CASSGGVDTGELFF. The DNA for the CDR3 is TGTGCCAGCTCCGGGGGGGTCGACACCGGGGAGCTGTTTTTT.

This clone came up a few times. The V call is TRBV19, the J call TRBJ1-1; the match to TRBD1 covers 8 bases. The CDR3 is 13 amino acids. Germline V gene data show CDR1 as LNHDA and CDR2 as SQIVND (reference sequence). The V gene end was trimmed by 8 bases and the J gene end by 0 bases; junction bases not matched to a gene: 2. This chain's CDR3 is CASGQGLNTEAFF. DNA of the CDR3: TGTGCCAGTGGACAGGGATTGAACACTGAAGCTTTCTTT.

This clone has only one observation. This chain links TRBV6-5 with TRBJ2-5, with TRBD2 matching over 7 bases. The germline gives CDR1 MNHEY, CDR2 SVGAGI. This CDR3 has 13 amino acids. J lost 5 bases, V lost 2 bases, and 2 bases had no gene match. CDR3: CASSYAGGETQYF. The CDR3 DNA reads as TGTGCCAGCAGTTACGCCGGGGGGGAGACCCAGTACTTC.

The rearrangement links TRBV5-8 to TRBJ2-5; TRBD2 matches at 11 bases. CDR3 size: 18 residues. Germline V CDR1 and CDR2: SGHTS, YDEGEE. Unmatched junction bases numbered 13, after V lost 1 base and J lost 5 bases. In DNA form, the CDR3 reads TGTGCCAGCAGCTTGAGGGATACTCTAGCGGGGGGTTCGGAGACCCAGTACTTC. Translated: CASSLRDTLAGGSETQYF. Looking up the rest from reference TRBV5-8 and TRBJ2-5 gives the full variable domain: EAGVTQSPTHLIKTRGQQATLRCSPISGHTSVYWYQQALGLGLQFLLWYDEGEERNRGNFPPRFSGRQFPNYSSELNVNALELEDSALYLCASSLRDTLAGGSETQYFGPGTRLLVL.